The T cell receptor beta chain under discussion was sequenced for a study of CD8+ T cells in alopecia areata. Study-level information: Treated patients were scored for severity by percent of scalp affected. General observations from the study: Tofacitinib yielded significantly lower scalp clonality and fewer expanded CD8+ clones among the top 100. Mice gave a clearer picture of TCR sharing than patients did, possibly for HLA-related reasons.

The junction had 3 bases not matched to a gene; V was cut back by 6 bases and J by 0 bases. The CDR3 totals 15 residues. In germline, CDR1 is MNHNS, CDR2 SASEGT. Remarks on this clone: The antigen remains unidentified.

Treatment in this sample: oral pan-JAK inhibitor, 5-10 mg twice daily. After isolation, RNA underwent reverse transcription to generate cDNA as the sequencing template. Sequencing used immunoSEQ multiplex PCR; TCRdb keeps in-frame clones, though not all of them. The data hold 150,000 to 200,000 clones, with over 55% observed a single time. The chain employs TRBV6-1 and TRBJ1-5; 9 bases are a match to TRBD1. Sequencing used CD4+ T cells sorted from blood, obtained at week 24, from a patient treated with tofacitinib. This TCR was recovered from a human donor with alopecia areata. CDR3 DNA sequence: TGTGCCAGCAGAAGACAGGGGGATAGCAATCAGCCCCAGCATTTT. Its translation: CASRRQGDSNQPQHF.